This is a list of T cell receptor beta chains from one sample in a study of neurological immune-mediated disorders. TCRdb ran MiXCR on the 5' RACE reads and lists one entry per CDR3 protein. The sample includes some 65,000 distinct CDR3 sequences, around 4% seen only once; the top ten take roughly 2.7%. The source material was PBMCs. Receptors originate from a man aged 50 or older with multiple sclerosis. Each CDR3 is given with its conserved first and last residue.

V	CDR3
TRBV12-3/TRBV12-4	CASSPGTGVKDEQFF
TRBV6-6	CASSYSGTDGYTF
TRBV20-1	CSAHFPVTGRSYNEQFF
TRBV12-3/TRBV12-4	CASSWGGRYEQYF
TRBV5-1	CASSIGQDPNQPQHF
TRBV11-2	CASSERRTVGNTIYF
TRBV5-1	CASSAGPDYEQYF
TRBV12-3/TRBV12-4	CASGLGGSSYEQYF
TRBV5-1	CASSALSAGSYNEQFF
TRBV7-9	CASSLTESNQPQHF
TRBV10-3	CASATDTDTQYF
TRBV10-2	CARSSSGTSGGAGELFF
TRBV7-6	CASNIPGPQETQYF
TRBV20-1	CSVLRPETQYF
TRBV12-3/TRBV12-4	CASSFNTLARGDTEAFF
TRBV3-1	CASSHPKSKATEAFF